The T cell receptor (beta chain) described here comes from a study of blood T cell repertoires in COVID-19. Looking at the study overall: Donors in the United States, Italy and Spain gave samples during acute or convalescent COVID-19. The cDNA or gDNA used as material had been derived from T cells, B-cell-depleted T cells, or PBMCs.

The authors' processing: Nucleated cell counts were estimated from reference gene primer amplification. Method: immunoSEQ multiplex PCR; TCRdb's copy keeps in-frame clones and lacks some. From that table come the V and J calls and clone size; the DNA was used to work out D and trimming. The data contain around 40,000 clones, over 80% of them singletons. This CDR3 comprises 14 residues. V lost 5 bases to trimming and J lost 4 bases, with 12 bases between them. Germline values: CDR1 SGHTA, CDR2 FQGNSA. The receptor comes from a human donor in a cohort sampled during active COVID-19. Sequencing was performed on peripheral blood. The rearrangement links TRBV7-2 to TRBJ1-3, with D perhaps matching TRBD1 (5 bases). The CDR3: CASSRDLSGNTIYF. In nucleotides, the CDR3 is TGTGCCAGCAGCCGGGACTTGTCAGGAAACACCATATATTTT.